Listed here are 7 T cell receptor beta chains from one sample, sequenced in a study of T cell repertoires in cytomegalovirus infection (dated by TCRdb to about 2019). This specimen's treatment or condition label, per the study, means: in vitro stimulation with specific CMV peptide epitopes to enrich CMV-specific T cells. For these receptors, no antigen is known. Data came from an Illumina HiSeq 1500. TCRdb trimmed public reads at Q25 via fastp, called clones via MiXCR and kept in-frame beta chains. Every CDR3 protein is listed once, alongside the most common genes and DNA of its rows. The sample table shows 640,000 or so distinct CDR3 sequences, and roughly a third are seen once. The top ten hold about 20% of the sample. Source: cultured PBMCs, taken from culture after CMV antigen stimulation. The source is a human donor in good health (CMV status not recorded). Some clones in this sample may be carry-over from other donors' samples.

Of note for this clonotype: A read error is possible here, since a much larger clone lies one base away. The chain uses TRBV7-2 and TRBJ2-1; 10 bases line up with TRBD1. Germline V CDR1 and CDR2: SGHTA, FQGNSA. The CDR3 covers 15 residues. CDR3 coding DNA: TGTGTCAGCAGCTTCAGAGGGGGACAGGGGACTGAGCAGTTCTTC. It encodes CVSSFRGGQGTEQFF. Complete variable domain (other parts from reference TRBV7-2 and TRBJ2-1): GAGVSQSPSNKVTEKGKDVELRCDPISGHTALYWYRQSLGQGLEFLIYFQGNSAPDKSGLPSDRFSAERTGGSVSTLTIQRTQQEDSAVYLCVSSFRGGQGTEQFFGPGTRLTVL.

The chain has TRBV28 and TRBJ1-5; no clear D. V was shortened by 5 bases and J by 0 bases, with 14 bases between the two germline ends. Germline assignment: CDR1 MDHEN and CDR2 SYDVKM. The CDR3 runs to 16 residues. The CDR3 here is CASSAIDGYSNQPQHF. CDR3 DNA: TGTGCCAGCAGTGCTATCGACGGCTATAGCAATCAGCCCCAGCATTTT.

This clonotype was counted only a few times. V and J are TRBV4-1 and TRBJ2-1, with 9 bases fitting TRBD2. Germline V gives CDR1 MGHRA, CDR2 YSYEKL. This CDR3 has 15 amino acids. V was clipped by 2 bases and J by 16 bases; unmatched bases: 15. CDR3 region: CASSQNSGSWDEPFF. CDR3 bases: TGCGCCAGCAGCCAAAATAGCGGGAGCTGGGATGAGCCTTTCTTC.

This clonotype appeared many times. This chain uses TRBV7-2 with TRBJ1-1, with TRBD1 identical over 7 bases. The CDR3 sequence is 17 residues long. V dropped 5 bases and J dropped 0; count of bases not matched to a gene: 12. Germline V gives CDR1 SGHTA, CDR2 FQGNSA. The CDR3 DNA follows: TGTGCCAGCAGCCGAAGGGGACAGTCCTTTATGAACACTGAAGCTTTCTTT. Protein sequence: CASSRRGQSFMNTEAFF.

The V gene is TRBV20-1, the J gene TRBJ2-3; 10 positions match TRBD1. The V gene end was trimmed by 0 bases and the J gene end by 3 bases; junction bases not matched to a gene: 9. This CDR3 contains 17 residues. CDR1 and CDR2 from the germline V gene are DFQATT and SNEGSKA (reference sequence). For the CDR3, the DNA is TGCAGTGCTAGAGATTTGGGTTGGACAGGGGGGACAGATACGCAGTATTTT. Amino acids: CSARDLGWTGGTDTQYF.

This chain connects TRBV20-1 to TRBJ1-1; D remains ambiguous. Germline loops: CDR1 DFQATT, CDR2 SNEGSKA (reference sequence). This CDR3 has 13 residues. Between the trimmed V and J ends, which lost 6 bases and 1 base, there was a span of 12 bases. CDR3 protein: CSAAPDGNTEAFF. The CDR3 bases are TGCAGTGCAGCCCCGGACGGGAACACTGAAGCTTTCTTT.

This chain joins TRBV7-3 and TRBJ2-1, with D unclear. Germline CDR1 is SGHTA and CDR2 is FQGTGA. The V and J ends lost 5 bases and 10 bases respectively, with 9 bases between them. There are 11 residues in the CDR3. CDR3: CASSPAFEQFF. Written as DNA, the CDR3 is TGTGCCAGCAGCCCGGCCTTCGAGCAGTTCTTC.